The clone carrying this T cell receptor (beta chain) came up a few times. Antigen specificity is unknown. Researchers amplified the TCR beta CDR3 regions from RNA transcripts. HTBI primers were the set used in a first-round RT-PCR of the TCR CDR3. TCRdb passed the multiplex PCR reads through MiXCR, listing each CDR3 protein once. Found here are approximately 400,000 distinct CDR3 sequences, less than 20% of them singletons; the top ten hold 40% to 45%. Ophthalmopathy in the patients scored at least 3 on Clinical Activity Score and at least 4 on NOSPECS grade, lasting under 3 months. The data were obtained in a study of T cells in Graves' hyperthyroidism and ophthalmopathy. Findings and caveats of the study: From stable hyperthyroidism, ophthalmopathy was separated by a 13 V-J model. Prediction of ophthalmopathy progression came a median approximately 6 months pre-onset.

Sequenced input: blood. The sequence was obtained from a man aged 18 to 29 with Graves' ophthalmopathy.

In DNA, the CDR3 is TGTGCCAGCAGCTTACGGGGGGGCCTCGGGGTAGATACGCAGTATTTT. It specifies CASSLRGGLGVDTQYF. The genes are TRBV7-6 and TRBJ2-3, with 8 bases matching TRBD2. CDR1 and CDR2 (germline): SGHVS, FNYEAQ. The CDR3 contains 16 residues. Trimming cost V 2 bases and J 5 bases; bases outside gene matches: 9.